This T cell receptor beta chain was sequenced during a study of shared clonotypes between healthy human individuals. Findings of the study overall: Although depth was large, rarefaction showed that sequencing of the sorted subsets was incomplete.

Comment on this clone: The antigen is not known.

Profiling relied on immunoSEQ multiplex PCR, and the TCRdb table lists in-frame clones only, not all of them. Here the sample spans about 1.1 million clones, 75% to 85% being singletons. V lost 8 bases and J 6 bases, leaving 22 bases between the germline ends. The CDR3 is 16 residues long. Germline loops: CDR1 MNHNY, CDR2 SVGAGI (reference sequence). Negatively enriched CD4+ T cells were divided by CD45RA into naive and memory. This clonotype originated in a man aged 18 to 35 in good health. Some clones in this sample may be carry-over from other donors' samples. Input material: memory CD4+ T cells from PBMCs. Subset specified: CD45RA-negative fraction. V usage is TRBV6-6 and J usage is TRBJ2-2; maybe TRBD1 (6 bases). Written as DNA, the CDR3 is TGTGCCAGCTGGTGGGGGCAGGGCCTATCCGCCGGGGAGCTGTTTTTT. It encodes CASWWGQGLSAGELFF.